Listed here are 30 T cell receptor beta chains from one sample, sequenced in a study of CD8 T cells in ankylosing spondylitis. TCRdb itself ran the 5' RACE reads through MiXCR, one entry per CDR3 protein. The sample lists about 360,000 distinct CDR3 sequences, roughly 14% occurring once. The sequenced sample was blood, either unsorted or a sorted T cell fraction (not recorded which). The receptors originated from a male donor with ankylosing spondylitis or in good health (not recorded which).

V usage is TRBV30 and J usage is TRBJ1-1; the D gene is possibly TRBD1 (6 bases). The CDR3 length is 16 residues. Germline loops: CDR1 GTSNPN, CDR2 SVGIG (reference sequence). Deletions cut 0 bases from V and 1 base from J, with 15 bases between. The CDR3 coding sequence is TGTGCCTGGAGTGTACCGGGGGCCCTAAAGAACACTGAAGCTTTCTTT. Translating it yields CAWSVPGALKNTEAFF.

V usage is TRBV24-1 and J usage is TRBJ1-5; D remains unclear. Trimming cost V 2 bases and J 0 bases, with 4 bases left between them. The germline gives CDR1 KGHDR, CDR2 SFDVKD. The CDR3 length is 14 residues. The DNA for the CDR3 is TGTGCCACCAGTGATTCCTCTAGCAATCAGCCCCAGCATTTT. Translating gives CATSDSSSNQPQHF.

V and J are TRBV5-1 and TRBJ2-2; possibly TRBD1 or TRBD2 for D (5 bases each). This CDR3 has 15 amino acids. V shed 4 bases and J shed 3 bases, with 13 bases lying between them. The germline CDR1 and CDR2 sequences are SGHRS and YFSETQ. The CDR3 here is CASSEGSVDTGELFF. Written as DNA, the CDR3 is TGCGCCAGCAGCGAGGGGAGTGTCGACACCGGGGAGCTGTTTTTT.

The chain is built from TRBV6-6 and TRBJ1-2; tentatively, D is TRBD1 (6 bases). The germline CDR1 and CDR2 sequences are MNHNY and SVGAGI (reference sequence). The germline V and J ends were trimmed by 8 bases and 3 bases, with 13 bases remaining between them. The CDR3 has 13 residues. Here the CDR3 DNA reads TGTGCCAGCGGGCAGGGGCTGCACTATGGCTACACCTTC. Protein sequence: CASGQGLHYGYTF.

This clonotype appeared a few times. This sequence joins TRBV25-1 and TRBJ2-7, with 14 bases identical to TRBD2. From germline, CDR1 is MGHDK and CDR2 SYGVNS. This CDR3 has 17 amino acids. V gave up 3 bases and J gave up 7 bases; unmatched junction bases: 11. The CDR3 sequence is CASSDPPGLAGGSEQYF. The CDR3 coding sequence is TGTGCCAGCAGTGACCCCCCAGGACTAGCGGGAGGAAGTGAGCAGTACTTC.

This clonotype showed up many times. This chain joins TRBV27 and TRBJ2-7; 14 bases map to TRBD2. The CDR3 has 16 amino acids. Germline V gives CDR1 MNHEY, CDR2 SMNVEV (reference sequence). After removal of 4 bases from V and 5 bases from J, the junction contained 7 bases not matched to a gene. CDR3 residues: CASSSGRLAGGDEQYF. The CDR3 DNA reads as TGTGCCAGCAGTTCCGGCCGACTAGCGGGAGGGGACGAGCAGTACTTC.

J is TRBJ1-1 and V is TRBV6-1, with no clear D. CDR1 is MNHNS and CDR2 is SASEGT in the germline V gene. The CDR3 runs to 15 residues. Trimming pared 5 bases from V and 1 base from J, leaving 14 bases between. The CDR3 nucleotides read TGTGCCAGCAGTCCGACGGTGGCACAGAACACTGAAGCTTTCTTT. This sequence encodes CASSPTVAQNTEAFF.

This clonotype was observed a few times. CDR3 bases: TGTGCCAGCAGTTCCGGGGTATACCCTGGGGGCTACACCTTC. Protein: CASSSGVYPGGYTF. The rearrangement uses TRBV27 and TRBJ1-2; D not certain. The ends were cut back, 4 bases at V and 8 bases at J, with 17 bases in the middle. This CDR3 spans 14 amino acids. Germline-derived CDR1 and CDR2 are MNHEY and SMNVEV (reference sequence).

This clonotype was seen only a few times. This rearrangement joins TRBV5-1 to TRBJ2-3; 10 nucleotides match TRBD2. V shed 0 bases and J 0 bases; nucleotides not matched to a gene: 7. The CDR3 loop spans 18 amino acids. Germline CDR1 reads SGHRS; CDR2 reads YFSETQ. CDR3 sequence: CASSLEGSGGRSTDTQYF. The CDR3 bases are TGCGCCAGCAGCTTGGAGGGTAGCGGGGGGCGTAGCACAGATACGCAGTATTTT.

The V call is TRBV6-1, the J call TRBJ1-6; TRBD1 might be the D (6 bases). The V gene lost 6 bases and the J gene lost 8 bases, with 14 bases spanning the gap. From germline, CDR1 is MNHNS and CDR2 SASEGT. CDR3 length: 14 residues. The CDR3 DNA reads TGTGCCAGCAGCGACAGGTTGTACGATTCACCCCTCCACTTT. Translating gives CASSDRLYDSPLHF.

The chain combines TRBV12-3 or TRBV12-4 with TRBJ2-7; D remains ambiguous. The length of the CDR3 is 13 residues. V lost 3 bases and J lost 9, with 15 bases in between. The CDR3 is CASSFNPMMVQYF. The CDR3 DNA reads TGTGCCAGCAGTTTCAACCCAATGATGGTGCAGTACTTC.

The V call is TRBV5-1, the J call TRBJ2-1; D is perhaps TRBD1 or TRBD2 (6 bases each). CDR1 is SGHRS and CDR2 is YFSETQ in the germline V gene. V gave up 2 bases and J gave up 10 bases, with 16 bases separating them. The CDR3 consists of 14 residues. Here the CDR3 reads CASSLQGPAGEQFF. The CDR3 region has the DNA TGCGCCAGCAGCTTACAGGGACCCGCGGGGGAGCAGTTCTTC.

The chain recombines TRBV5-4 with TRBJ1-2; D might be TRBD1 (5 bases). The CDR3 contains 15 residues. The germline V gene has CDR1 SGHNT and CDR2 YYREEE (reference sequence). The germline V and J ends were trimmed by 0 bases and 4 bases, with 13 bases remaining between them. The CDR3 DNA follows: TGTGCCAGCAGCTTGGATCGAGGGAGGGGCTATGGCTACACCTTC. Protein product: CASSLDRGRGYGYTF. Full variable domain (outside the CDR3, taken from reference TRBV5-4 and TRBJ1-2): ETGVTQSPTHLIKTRGQQVTLRCSSQSGHNTVSWYQQALGQGPQFIFQYYREEENGRGNFPPRFSGLQFPNYSSELNVNALELDDSALYLCASSLDRGRGYGYTFGSGTRLTVV.

The chain has TRBV5-1 and TRBJ2-1; D remains unclear. The CDR3 runs 15 residues. The germline V and J ends were trimmed by 3 bases and 0 bases, with 10 bases remaining between them. Germline values: CDR1 SGHRS, CDR2 YFSETQ. For the CDR3, the DNA is TGCGCCAGCAGCTATGGGATGTACTCCTACAATGAGCAGTTCTTC. It specifies CASSYGMYSYNEQFF.

V usage is TRBV5-1 and J usage is TRBJ2-7; maybe TRBD1 (5 bases). Germline V CDR1 and CDR2: SGHRS, YFSETQ. The CDR3 loop spans 13 amino acids. The V end was cut by 4 bases, the J end by 3 bases, with 11 bases between. The CDR3 nucleotides are TGCGCCAGCAGCGTGGGGCTAGACTACGAGCAGTACTTC. Translated, it gives CASSVGLDYEQYF.

This clonotype turned up a few times. The chain couples TRBV6-1 to TRBJ2-6; 9 bases align to TRBD1. The V and J ends lost 2 bases and 3 bases, in that order; junction bases with no gene match: 2. The CDR3 is 16 amino acids. Germline loops: CDR1 MNHNS, CDR2 SASEGT. CDR3: CASSETGGYGANVLTF. The CDR3, as DNA: TGTGCCAGCAGTGAAACAGGGGGCTATGGGGCCAACGTCCTGACTTTC.

This clonotype turned up a few times. The rearrangement uses TRBV20-1 and TRBJ1-1; TRBD1 matches at 7 bases. V lost 3 bases, J lost 4 bases, and 5 bases stayed unmatched. This CDR3 has 13 amino acids. CDR1 is DFQATT and CDR2 is SNEGSKA in the germline V gene (reference sequence). CDR3 DNA sequence: TGCAGTGCTAGCAGGGGGATATCCACTGAAGCTTTCTTT. It yields the protein CSASRGISTEAFF.

This clonotype was seen only a few times. A much larger clone lies one base from this, so it may be a read error. The V call is TRBV5-1, the J call TRBJ1-2; D unclear. V dropped 0 bases and J dropped 3 bases, with 6 bases sitting between them. Germline loops: CDR1 SGHRS, CDR2 YFSETQ. This CDR3 comprises 13 residues. For the CDR3, the DNA is TGCGCCAGCAGCTTGGAAGACCACTATGGCTACACCTTC. This codes for CASSLEDHYGYTF.

In this sample, this clonotype turned up many times. This chain links TRBV29-1 with TRBJ2-3; no reliable D call. V lost 3 bases and J 3 bases, leaving 10 bases between the germline ends. This CDR3 is built from 13 residues. Germline assignment: CDR1 SQVTM and CDR2 ANQGSEA. Here the CDR3 DNA reads TGCAGCGTTGATAGGGCGGATACAGATACGCAGTATTTT. This translates into CSVDRADTDTQYF.

This clonotype came up a few times. The rearrangement uses TRBV29-1 and TRBJ1-6; 10 bases map to TRBD1. Losses at the gene ends were 5 bases for V and 9 bases for J; bases not matched to a gene: 4. This CDR3 is built from 13 residues. The V gene's germline CDR1 is SQVTM and CDR2 ANQGSEA. The CDR3 protein is CSVRTGGTSPLHF. Written as DNA, the CDR3 is TGCAGCGTTCGGACAGGGGGGACTTCACCCCTCCACTTT.

The V call is TRBV11-2, the J call TRBJ2-7; D tentatively reads TRBD1 or TRBD2 (5 bases each). V was cut by 2 bases and J by 2 bases, with 16 bases left in between. This CDR3 spans 16 amino acids. Germline V CDR1 and CDR2: SGHAT, FQNNGV. The chain's CDR3 is CASSLMRGSYPYEQYF. The CDR3 DNA reads TGTGCCAGCAGCTTAATGAGGGGCAGCTACCCCTACGAGCAGTACTTC.

V gene TRBV6-5 combines with J gene TRBJ2-7; D is possibly TRBD1 (5 bases). Germline assignment: CDR1 MNHEY and CDR2 SVGAGI. The CDR3 has 15 amino acids. The ends were cut back, 4 bases at V and 0 bases at J, with 13 bases in the middle. CDR3 coding DNA: TGTGCCAGCAGTTCCACCCCAGGGCACTCCTACGAGCAGTACTTC. This codes for CASSSTPGHSYEQYF.

The rearrangement uses TRBV5-1 and TRBJ2-5; a weak D match, TRBD1 (5 bases). Per germline, CDR1 SGHRS and CDR2 YFSETQ. CDR3 length equals 15 residues. V lost 5 bases to trimming and J lost 1 base, with 15 bases between them. CDR3 sequence: CASRTGLTVQETQYF. The CDR3 nucleotides read TGCGCCAGCAGAACCGGCTTGACAGTCCAAGAGACCCAGTACTTC.

V is TRBV6-5 and J is TRBJ2-2; D ambiguous. Per the germline V gene, CDR1 is MNHEY and CDR2 is SVGAGI. The CDR3 loop spans 17 amino acids. The V end was cut by 2 bases, the J end by 2 bases, with 15 bases between. Here the CDR3 reads CASSYVGRPLNTGELFF. The DNA of the CDR3 is TGTGCCAGCAGTTACGTCGGCAGACCTCTAAACACCGGGGAGCTGTTTTTT.

The chain links TRBV12-3 or TRBV12-4 to TRBJ2-2, with no clear D. This CDR3 spans 12 amino acids. The germline V and J ends were trimmed by 5 bases and 5 bases, with 6 bases remaining between them. The CDR3 loop is CASSPATGELFF. CDR3 DNA: TGTGCCAGCAGTCCGGCAACCGGGGAGCTGTTTTTT.

The J gene is TRBJ2-1, the V gene TRBV29-1, with 7 bases lining up with TRBD1. CDR3 length equals 13 residues. Germline assignment: CDR1 SQVTM and CDR2 ANQGSEA. The DNA for the CDR3 is TGCAGGGGGACGCACAGGGGATACAATGAGCAGTTCTTC. It specifies CRGTHRGYNEQFF.

The chain employs TRBV10-2 and TRBJ2-5; D is ambiguous. V was clipped by 9 bases and J by 1 base, with 21 bases between them. This CDR3 is 16 amino acids long. Germline V gene lookup returns CDR1 WSHSY and CDR2 SAAADI. For the CDR3, the DNA is TGCGCCAGGGGTATAACCGAAGGTAGACCCCAAGAGACCCAGTACTTC. This codes for CARGITEGRPQETQYF.

This clonotype was observed a handful of times. The chain is built from TRBV7-2 and TRBJ1-1; D call uncertain. CDR3 length: 14 residues. Germline V lookup: CDR1 SGHTA, CDR2 FQGNSA. Trimming removed 1 base from V and 2 bases from J, with 8 bases in between. This CDR3 reads CASSLERENTEAFF. The CDR3 region has the DNA TGTGCCAGCAGCTTAGAACGGGAAAACACTGAAGCTTTCTTT.

This clonotype has just a few counts. The chain has TRBV19 and TRBJ1-5; the match to TRBD1 covers 10 bases. The CDR3 extends over 13 amino acids. J was trimmed by 2 bases and V by 8 bases; bases with no gene match: 0. Germline CDR1 is LNHDA and CDR2 is SQIVND (reference sequence). CDR3 sequence: CASGTGGNQPQHF. The CDR3 DNA reads TGTGCCAGTGGGACAGGGGGCAATCAGCCCCAGCATTTT.

This chain links TRBV6-1 with TRBJ2-1; 11 positions agree with TRBD2. There are 13 residues in the CDR3. The ends lost 6 bases at V and 7 bases at J; junction bases unmatched: 2. CDR1 and CDR2 from the germline V gene are MNHNS and SASEGT. CDR3 sequence: CASRASGGNEQFF. The CDR3 DNA is TGTGCCAGCAGGGCTAGCGGGGGGAATGAGCAGTTCTTC.